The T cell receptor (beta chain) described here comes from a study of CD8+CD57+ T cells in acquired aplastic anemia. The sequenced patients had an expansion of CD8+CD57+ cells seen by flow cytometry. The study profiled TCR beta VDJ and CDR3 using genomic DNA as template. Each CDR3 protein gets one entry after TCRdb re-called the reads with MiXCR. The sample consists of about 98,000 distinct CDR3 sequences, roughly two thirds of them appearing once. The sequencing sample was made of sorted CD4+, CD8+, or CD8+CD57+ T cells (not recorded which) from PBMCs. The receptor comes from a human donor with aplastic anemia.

The CDR3 nucleotides read TGTGCCAGCAGTTCCCACAGGGGGGCCTACGAGCAGTACTTC. As protein: CASSSHRGAYEQYF. The chain carries TRBV12-3 or TRBV12-4 and TRBJ2-7; 8 positions match TRBD1. Trimming removed 4 bases from V and 2 bases from J; junction bases left unmatched: 4. This CDR3 is built from 14 residues.